The source of this TCR beta chain is a study of identifying expanded T cells in peripheral blood. General study results and limits: Technical replicates showed roughly 1.2 changed clones; two weeks around 15; four weeks 19.

Note on this clone: Its antigen is unidentified.

The assay was immunoSEQ multiplex PCR, and TCRdb's table has in-frame clones only and misses some. The sample contains 70,000 to 100,000 clones, about 90% of which appear only once. Germline CDR1 is LNHDA and CDR2 is SQIVND (reference sequence). The CDR3 is 13 residues long. Trimming at V came to 6 bases and at J to 3 bases, leaving 3 bases not matched to a gene. Collection occurred without any documented infections or immune events in donors. Sequencing was done on a sample of blood. The clonotype was recovered from a person aged 18-70 years in good health. V and J are TRBV19 and TRBJ2-7; 9 bases map to TRBD1. The chain's CDR3 is CASRTTGGYEQYF. The CDR3 coding sequence is TGTGCCAGTAGGACGACAGGGGGCTACGAGCAGTACTTC. The full variable domain, with the rest looked up from reference TRBV19 and TRBJ2-7, is DGGITQSPKYLFRKEGQNVTLSCEQNLNHDAMYWYRQDPGQGLRLIYYSQIVNDFQKGDIAEGYSVSREKKESFPLTVTSAQKNPTAFYLCASRTTGGYEQYFGPGTRLTVT.